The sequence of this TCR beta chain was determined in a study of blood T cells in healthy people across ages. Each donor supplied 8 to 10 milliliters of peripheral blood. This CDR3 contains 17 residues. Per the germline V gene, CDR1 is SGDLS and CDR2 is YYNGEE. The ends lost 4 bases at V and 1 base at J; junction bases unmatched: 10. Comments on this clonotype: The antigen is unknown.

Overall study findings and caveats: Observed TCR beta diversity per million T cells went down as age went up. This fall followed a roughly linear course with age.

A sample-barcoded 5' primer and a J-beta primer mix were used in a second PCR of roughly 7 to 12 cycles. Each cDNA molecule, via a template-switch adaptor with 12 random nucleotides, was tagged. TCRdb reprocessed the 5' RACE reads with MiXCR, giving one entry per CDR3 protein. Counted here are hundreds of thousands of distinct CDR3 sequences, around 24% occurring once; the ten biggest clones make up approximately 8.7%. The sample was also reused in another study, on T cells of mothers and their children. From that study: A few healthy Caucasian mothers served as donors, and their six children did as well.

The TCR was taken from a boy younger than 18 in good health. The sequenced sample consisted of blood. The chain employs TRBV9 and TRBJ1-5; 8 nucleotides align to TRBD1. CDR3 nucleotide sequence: TGTGCCAGCAGCCCGGACAGGGCTCCCTCAAGCAATCAGCCCCAGCATTTT. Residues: CASSPDRAPSSNQPQHF.